The present TCR beta chain was sequenced within a study of beta chain features in type 1 diabetes. Study summary: Sorted cells from all samples, numbering fewer than 120,000,000, were examined.

A note on this clone: Its specificity is not known.

Every bit of the isolated RNA underwent reverse transcription, so sequencing read expressed TCRB transcripts. The data were produced by immunoSEQ multiplex PCR, yet TCRdb's version contains in-frame clones alone and is incomplete. The repertoire includes over 150,000 clones, 9% to 12% of them detected once, and roughly 0.45% sits in the top ten. V lost 0 bases and J lost 0, with 4 bases in between. From germline, CDR1 is SGHNT and CDR2 YYREEE (reference sequence). The CDR3 covers 15 residues. Markers CD45RO/CCR7/CD25/CD127/CD95/CD27 served to sort CD4+ naive, central memory, regulatory and stem cell-like memory cells. Broader study findings: Junctions at VDJ sites from type 1 diabetes patients had fewer insertions and more deletions. Whether HLA type influences TCRB rearrangement remained unresolved here. All four CD4+ subsets of Type 1 diabetes patients contained TCRB CDR3s that were moderately but significantly shorter.

The source of this sequence is a man aged 30 to 39 with type 1 diabetes. The rearrangement joins TRBV5-4 to TRBJ2-6; no firm D call. Material: central memory CD4+ T cells from blood. CDR3 in DNA: TGTGCCAGCAGCTTGGCCTCCTCTGGGGCCAACGTCCTGACTTTC. Residues: CASSLASSGANVLTF.